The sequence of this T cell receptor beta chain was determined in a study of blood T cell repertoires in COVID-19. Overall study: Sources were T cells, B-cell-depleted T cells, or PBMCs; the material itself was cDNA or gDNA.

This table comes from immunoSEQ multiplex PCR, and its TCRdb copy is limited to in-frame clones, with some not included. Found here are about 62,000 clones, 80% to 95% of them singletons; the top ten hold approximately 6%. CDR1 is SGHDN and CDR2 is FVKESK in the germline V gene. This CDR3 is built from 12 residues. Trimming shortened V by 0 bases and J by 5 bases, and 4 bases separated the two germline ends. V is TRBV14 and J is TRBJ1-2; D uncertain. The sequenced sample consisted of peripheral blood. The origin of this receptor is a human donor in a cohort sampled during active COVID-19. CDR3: CASSQDNYGYTF. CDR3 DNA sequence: TGTGCCAGCAGCCAAGATAATTATGGCTACACCTTC.